These 18 T cell receptor beta chains came from one sample sequenced in a study of cytomegalovirus exposure and HLA in healthy donors. Primers: 60 Vbeta forward and 13 Jbeta reverse. This table comes from immunoSEQ multiplex PCR, and its TCRdb copy is limited to in-frame clones, with some not included. The sample holds 150,000 to 200,000 clones, 87% seen once. The sample was PBMCs. All receptors come from a girl less than two years old in good health and CMV-seronegative.

The rearrangement links TRBV29-1 to TRBJ2-1; 11 nucleotides match TRBD2. There are 13 residues in the CDR3. The V and J ends lost 5 bases and 6 bases, in that order; junction bases with no gene match: 3. From germline, CDR1 is SQVTM and CDR2 ANQGSEA. The CDR3 here is CSVPLAGGNEQFF. The CDR3, as DNA: TGCAGCGTTCCGCTAGCGGGAGGCAATGAGCAGTTCTTC.

The sample holds one count of this clone. V is TRBV7-7 and J is TRBJ2-5; D is possibly TRBD2 (6 bases). The end of the DNA is better explained by TRBJ2-7, so the J call may be wrong. The CDR3 totals 15 residues. CDR1 is SSHAT, CDR2 FNYEAQ, per germline (reference sequence). CDR3 region: CASSLRRDFYYEQYF. The CDR3, as DNA: TGTGCCAGCTCTTTGCGACGGGACTTTTATTACGAGCAGTACTTC.

The chain has TRBV5-6 and TRBJ2-2; D is perhaps TRBD1 (6 bases). The CDR3 is 13 residues long. Germline-derived CDR1 and CDR2 are SGHDT and YYEEEE. V was clipped by 2 bases and J by 6 bases, with 8 bases between them. In DNA form, the CDR3 reads TGTGCCAGCAGCTTCAGGGGCCCCGGGGAGCTGTTTTTT. This encodes CASSFRGPGELFF.

This clone was recorded once. CDR3: CASSLEASGEETQYF. CDR3 nucleotides: TGTGCCAGCAGCTTGGAGGCTAGCGGGGAAGAGACCCAGTACTTC. This chain links TRBV5-6 with TRBJ2-5; TRBD2 matches at 9 bases. Germline V gene data show CDR1 as SGHDT and CDR2 as YYEEEE. The CDR3 is 15 residues long. V lost 0 bases, J lost 3 bases, and 3 bases stayed unmatched.

This chain joins TRBV15 and TRBJ2-4, with a possible D match to TRBD2 (5 bases). Trimming removed 5 bases from V and 3 bases from J, with 17 bases in between. Germline CDR1 reads LNHNV; CDR2 reads YYDKDF (reference sequence). The CDR3 is 16 amino acids. DNA of the CDR3: TGTGCCACCAGCGCGGCCGGAGAGGGCCGCAAAAACATTCAGTACTTC. Translating gives CATSAAGEGRKNIQYF.

The chain uses TRBV5-1 and TRBJ2-7; D might be TRBD2 (5 bases). The CDR3 length is 14 residues. In germline, CDR1 is SGHRS, CDR2 YFSETQ. With 4 bases removed from V and 6 bases from J, the gap between germline ends came to 17 bases. CDR3 residues: CASSPQLDAGEQYF. For the CDR3, the DNA is TGCGCCAGCAGCCCACAACTGGACGCGGGCGAGCAGTACTTC. The full variable domain, with the rest looked up from reference TRBV5-1 and TRBJ2-7, is KAGVTQTPRYLIKTRGQQVTLSCSPISGHRSVSWYQQTPGQGLQFLFEYFSETQRNKGNFPGRFSGRQFSNSRSEMNVSTLELGDSALYLCASSPQLDAGEQYFGPGTRLTVT.

This clone has a single count. This sequence joins TRBV6-4 and TRBJ1-2; 8 bases fit TRBD1. Germline CDR1 MRHNA, CDR2 SNTAGT. Germline trimming cut 2 bases from V and 7 bases from J; bases unmatched to any gene: 12. The CDR3 runs to 16 residues. CDR3 amino acids: CASSDEGAGGRGGYTF. The CDR3 DNA sequence: TGTGCCAGCAGTGACGAAGGAGCAGGGGGCAGGGGTGGCTACACCTTC.

This clone was picked up one time. The chain joins TRBV5-6 to TRBJ2-4; 7 bases are shared with TRBD2. CDR3 length: 15 amino acids. CDR1 is SGHDT and CDR2 is YYEEEE in the germline V gene. V dropped 4 bases and J dropped 8; count of bases not matched to a gene: 12. CDR3 coding DNA: TGTGCCAGCAGCCCCGGGGGGAGCTGGGGAGACATTCAGTACTTC. Amino acid sequence: CASSPGGSWGDIQYF.

The CDR3 nucleotides read TGTGCCAGCAAACTGACAGGGGGCAATCAGCCCCAGCATTTT. Its translation is CASKLTGGNQPQHF. The chain has TRBV27 and TRBJ1-5; the match to TRBD1 covers 8 bases. The length of the CDR3 is 14 residues. CDR1 is MNHEY and CDR2 is SMNVEV in the germline V gene (reference sequence). V lost 7 bases, J lost 2 bases, and 4 bases stayed unmatched.

This chain links TRBV2 with TRBJ2-7; D unclear. This CDR3 comprises 11 residues. Trimming cost V 7 bases and J 4 bases, with 8 bases left between them. CDR1 is SNHLY and CDR2 is FYNNEI in the germline V gene. The CDR3 is CASMRPYEQYF. CDR3 nucleotide sequence: TGTGCCAGCATGAGGCCTTACGAGCAGTACTTC.

The chain carries TRBV2 and TRBJ1-4; 10 nucleotides agree with TRBD1. This CDR3 region has 16 residues. Trimming at V came to 5 bases and at J to 8 bases, leaving 11 bases not matched to a gene. Per the germline V gene, CDR1 is SNHLY and CDR2 is FYNNEI. The CDR3 nucleotides are TGTGCCAGCAGTCTATTAGACAGGGGGCGGGGAGAAAAACTGTTTTTT. This encodes CASSLLDRGRGEKLFF.

The chain couples TRBV29-1 to TRBJ1-2; TRBD1 aligns across 10 bases. Unmatched junction bases numbered 4, after V lost 3 bases and J lost 3 bases. Germline V CDR1 and CDR2: SQVTM, ANQGSEA. This CDR3 comprises 14 residues. CDR3 residues: CSVEGDRGDYGYTF. The CDR3 DNA reads TGCAGCGTTGAGGGGGACAGGGGAGACTATGGCTACACCTTC.

This clone was counted between two and nine times. The CDR3 region is CASSQVVLSSYEQYF. The CDR3 nucleotides are TGTGCCAGCAGCCAAGTGGTTCTGAGCTCCTACGAGCAGTACTTC. The chain employs TRBV4-2 and TRBJ2-7; D is unresolved. From germline, CDR1 is LGHNA and CDR2 YNFKEQ. V lost 1 base and J 0 bases, leaving 10 bases between the germline ends. The CDR3 covers 15 residues.

The chain is built from TRBV2 and TRBJ1-1; 7 bases fit TRBD1. Per the germline V gene, CDR1 is SNHLY and CDR2 is FYNNEI. Trimming cost V 6 bases and J 6 bases; bases outside gene matches: 10. The CDR3 is 14 residues long. CDR3 sequence (DNA): TGTGCCAGCAGCCGGGACAGTGGATGGGCTGAAGCTTTCTTT. Translated, it gives CASSRDSGWAEAFF. Complete variable domain (other parts from reference TRBV2 and TRBJ1-1): EPEVTQTPSHQVTQMGQEVILRCVPISNHLYFYWYRQILGQKVEFLVSFYNNEISEKSEIFDDQFSVERPDGSNFTLKIRSTKLEDSAMYFCASSRDSGWAEAFFGQGTRLTVV.

CDR3 DNA sequence: TGCGCCAGCAGCTTTGGAGACAGCACCGGGGAGCTGTTTTTT. This translates into CASSFGDSTGELFF. The J gene is TRBJ2-2, the V gene TRBV5-1; D might be TRBD1 (5 bases). CDR3 size: 14 residues. CDR1 SGHRS and CDR2 YFSETQ come from the germline V gene. Trimming pared 2 bases from V and 4 bases from J, leaving 9 bases between.

This CDR3 reads CAWSVGGGASYEQYF. CDR3 nucleotide sequence: TGTGCCTGGAGTGTAGGAGGGGGGGCCTCTTACGAGCAGTACTTC. The chain couples TRBV30 to TRBJ2-7, with D maybe TRBD2 (7 bases). V lost 0 bases to trimming and J lost 4 bases, with 16 bases between them. Germline V CDR1 and CDR2: GTSNPN, SVGIG (reference sequence). This CDR3 region has 15 residues.

As DNA, the CDR3 is TGCGCCAGCAGCCATATAACCCAGGGTTCCAAAAACATTCAGTACTTC. It codes for CASSHITQGSKNIQYF. The rearrangement joins TRBV4-1 to TRBJ2-4; TRBD1 is a possible D gene (5 bases). V lost 3 bases and J lost 2, with 14 bases in between. CDR1 is MGHRA, CDR2 YSYEKL, per germline. The CDR3 is made up of 16 amino acids.

J is TRBJ2-2 and V is TRBV5-1, with 9 nucleotides matching TRBD2. The CDR3 loop spans 16 amino acids. CDR1 is SGHRS and CDR2 is YFSETQ in the germline V gene. The ends lost 0 bases at V and 4 bases at J; junction bases unmatched: 4. CDR3 bases: TGCGCCAGCAGCTTGGGGGGACTAGCTTTCACCGGGGAGCTGTTTTTT. It yields the protein CASSLGGLAFTGELFF. Combining the CDR3 with reference TRBV5-1 and TRBJ2-2 gives the whole variable domain KAGVTQTPRYLIKTRGQQVTLSCSPISGHRSVSWYQQTPGQGLQFLFEYFSETQRNKGNFPGRFSGRQFSNSRSEMNVSTLELGDSALYLCASSLGGLAFTGELFFGEGSRLTVL.